The next 6 T cell receptor beta chains were all read from a single sample in a study of blood T cells in healthy people across ages. Alongside a J-beta primer mix, a sample-barcoded 5' primer served in a second PCR lasting 7 to 11 cycles. TCRdb independently ran MiXCR on the 5' RACE reads; one entry per CDR3 protein. Of approximately 350,000 distinct CDR3 sequences listed, about 52% are singletons. Material for sequencing was blood. The receptors stem from a man between 60 and 70 years old in good health.

The sample holds a few counts of this clonotype. The chain combines TRBV12-3 or TRBV12-4 with TRBJ2-4; D is possibly TRBD1 or TRBD2 (6 bases each). V was trimmed by 5 bases and J by 6 bases, leaving 17 bases between them. The CDR3 loop spans 15 amino acids. The CDR3 loop reads CASSPPGGELNIQYF. The CDR3, as DNA: TGTGCCAGCAGTCCTCCCGGGGGCGAATTAAACATTCAGTACTTC.

This clonotype was counted ten times or more. This chain links TRBV12-3 or TRBV12-4 with TRBJ2-1, with 10 bases aligning to TRBD2. The V and J ends lost 4 bases and 7 bases, in that order; junction bases with no gene match: 4. The CDR3 has 14 amino acids. Here the CDR3 reads CASSYRLAGNEQFF. The DNA for the CDR3 is TGTGCCAGCAGTTATCGACTAGCGGGTAATGAGCAGTTCTTC.

The genes are TRBV13 and TRBJ2-5, with D maybe TRBD2 (6 bases). Germline assignment: CDR1 PRHDT and CDR2 FYEKMQ (reference sequence). Deletions cut 5 bases from V and 4 bases from J, with 17 bases between. The CDR3 has 15 amino acids. The CDR3 DNA reads TGTGCCAGCAGCCCGGGGGACCTCCAGGGAGAGACCCAGTACTTC. Amino acids: CASSPGDLQGETQYF.

The V gene is TRBV5-1, the J gene TRBJ2-1, with 9 bases that match TRBD2. CDR1 SGHRS and CDR2 YFSETQ come from the germline V gene. Germline trimming cut 2 bases from V and 5 bases from J; bases unmatched to any gene: 5. The CDR3 totals 15 residues. CDR3 residues: CASSFSGSGHNEQFF. The CDR3 DNA reads as TGCGCCAGCAGCTTTAGCGGGAGCGGACACAATGAGCAGTTCTTC.

The rearrangement links TRBV19 to TRBJ1-2; D is possibly TRBD1 (6 bases). CDR1 LNHDA and CDR2 SQIVND come from the germline V gene (reference sequence). This CDR3 region has 14 residues. The V end lost 3 bases, the J end lost 4 bases, and 12 bases lay between the germline ends. CDR3 residues: CASSMGGAFYGYTF. CDR3 coding DNA: TGTGCCAGTAGTATGGGGGGGGCGTTCTATGGCTACACCTTC.

This clonotype was counted a few times. This rearrangement joins TRBV7-2 to TRBJ2-1; 12 nucleotides align to TRBD2. Germline CDR1 is SGHTA and CDR2 is FQGNSA. CDR3 length: 16 residues. The J segment lost 7 bases and the V segment lost 3 bases, leaving 7 bases of the junction unmatched. DNA of the CDR3: TGTGCCAGCAGCTTCTCACAGGGACTAGCGGGTAATGAGCAGTTCTTC. This codes for CASSFSQGLAGNEQFF. The full variable domain, its missing parts supplied by reference TRBV7-2 and TRBJ2-1, is GAGVSQSPSNKVTEKGKDVELRCDPISGHTALYWYRQSLGQGLEFLIYFQGNSAPDKSGLPSDRFSAERTGGSVSTLTIQRTQQEDSAVYLCASSFSQGLAGNEQFFGPGTRLTVL.